The 5 T cell receptor beta chains below come from one sample, sequenced in a study of human versus mouse CDR3 diversity and MHC coevolution. Profiled with immunoSEQ multiplex PCR; TCRdb holds only in-frame clones, not every one. This sample carries about 77,000 clones, around 93% of them seen once, and the ten largest clones take around 0.15%. Sequenced material: naive CD4+ T cells from blood. This sample's subset: CD45RO-negative CD62L-positive naive CD4 T cells. The receptor set was obtained from a person aged 25 to 75 in good health.

The chain recombines TRBV6-5 with TRBJ2-2; maybe TRBD1 (6 bases). The CDR3 sequence is 13 residues long. V shed 2 bases and J shed 8 bases, with 9 bases lying between them. Germline V gene lookup returns CDR1 MNHEY and CDR2 SVGAGI. The CDR3 bases are TGTGCCAGCAGTTACGCAGGGGAGGGGGAGCTGTTTTTT. Translating gives CASSYAGEGELFF.

The chain links TRBV23-1 to TRBJ2-6; no definite D call. TRBV23-1 is designated an ORF whose function remains uncertain. V dropped 8 bases and J dropped 0 bases, with 11 bases sitting between them. The CDR3 has 15 amino acids. The CDR3 sequence: CASRMKHSGANVLTF. CDR3 DNA: TGCGCCAGCCGCATGAAACACTCTGGGGCCAACGTCCTGACTTTC.

The chain joins TRBV6-1 to TRBJ1-5; D is ambiguous. The germline V gene has CDR1 MNHNS and CDR2 SASEGT. The CDR3 length is 11 residues. V lost 4 bases and J 7 bases, leaving 5 bases between the germline ends. This chain's CDR3 is CASSAIQPQHF. The CDR3 DNA reads TGTGCCAGCAGTGCTATACAGCCCCAGCATTTT.

CDR3 residues: CASRESGRRTDTQYF. DNA for the CDR3: TGTGCCAGCAGGGAGTCAGGGCGAAGGACAGATACGCAGTATTTT. This sequence joins TRBV28 and TRBJ2-3; D may be TRBD1 (5 bases). Between the trimmed V and J ends, which lost 6 bases and 3 bases, there was a span of 16 bases. This CDR3 is built from 15 residues. The germline CDR1 and CDR2 sequences are MDHEN and SYDVKM. The full variable domain, with the rest looked up from reference TRBV28 and TRBJ2-3, is DVKVTQSSRYLVKRTGEKVFLECVQDMDHENMFWYRQDPGLGLRLIYFSYDVKMKEKGDIPEGYSVSREKKERFSLILESASTNQTSMYLCASRESGRRTDTQYFGPGTRLTVL.

The chain joins TRBV18 to TRBJ2-1; TRBD1 is a possible D gene (6 bases). Germline V lookup: CDR1 KGHSH, CDR2 LQKENI. The CDR3 loop spans 15 amino acids. V was clipped by 6 bases and J by 5 bases, with 17 bases between them. The CDR3 DNA is TGTGCCAGCTCGCCCCGGACAGCTTTAGACAATGAGCAGTTCTTC. It codes for CASSPRTALDNEQFF.